This T cell receptor beta chain was recorded in a study of post-analysis software for immune sequencing data. Background on the study: There were relapsing-remitting, secondary progressive and progressive-relapsing multiple sclerosis among the disease courses included.

Remarks on this clonotype: Antigen unknown.

The library was made from cDNA and included unique molecular identifiers. TCRdb analysed the PCR reads with MiXCR anew, one entry per CDR3 protein. The sample has about 820,000 distinct CDR3 sequences; roughly 50% are singletons. General study findings and limits: Patients had higher frequencies than controls of five TRBV segments, including TRBV5-6, TRBV5-1 and TRBV20-1. Those samples that were prepared in the same batch co-clustered strongly by F measure. Controls significantly exceeded multiple sclerosis patients in normalized Chao1 diversity.

The CDR3 is made up of 15 amino acids. The ends lost 0 bases at V and 2 bases at J; junction bases unmatched: 1. The germline V gene encodes CDR1 SGDLS and CDR2 YYNGEE. Material for sequencing was blood. The receptor was isolated from a girl aged 5 to 17 with multiple sclerosis. The rearrangement uses TRBV9 and TRBJ2-3; TRBD2 agrees at 9 bases. The CDR3 region is CASSVVAGATDTQYF. The CDR3 nucleotides are TGTGCCAGCAGCGTAGTAGCGGGGGCCACAGATACGCAGTATTTT.